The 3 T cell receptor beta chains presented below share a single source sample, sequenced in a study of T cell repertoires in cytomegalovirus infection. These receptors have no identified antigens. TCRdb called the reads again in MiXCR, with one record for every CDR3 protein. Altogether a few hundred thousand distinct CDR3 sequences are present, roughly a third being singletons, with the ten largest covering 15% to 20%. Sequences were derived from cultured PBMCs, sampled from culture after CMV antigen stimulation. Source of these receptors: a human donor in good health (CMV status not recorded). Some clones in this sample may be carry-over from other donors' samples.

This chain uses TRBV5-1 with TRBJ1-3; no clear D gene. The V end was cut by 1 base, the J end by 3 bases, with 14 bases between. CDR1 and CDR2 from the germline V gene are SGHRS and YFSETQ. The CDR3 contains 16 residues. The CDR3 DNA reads TGCGCCAGCAGCTTGAGGTCGGCGGGAGTTGGAAACACCATATATTTT. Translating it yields CASSLRSAGVGNTIYF.

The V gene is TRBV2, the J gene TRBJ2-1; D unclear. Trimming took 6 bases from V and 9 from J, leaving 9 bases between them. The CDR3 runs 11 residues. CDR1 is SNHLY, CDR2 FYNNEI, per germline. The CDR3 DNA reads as TGTGCCAGCAGCCCGCGAACTGAGCAGTTCTTC. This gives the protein CASSPRTEQFF. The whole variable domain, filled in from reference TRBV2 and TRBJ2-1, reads EPEVTQTPSHQVTQMGQEVILRCVPISNHLYFYWYRQILGQKVEFLVSFYNNEISEKSEIFDDQFSVERPDGSNFTLKIRSTKLEDSAMYFCASSPRTEQFFGPGTRLTVL.

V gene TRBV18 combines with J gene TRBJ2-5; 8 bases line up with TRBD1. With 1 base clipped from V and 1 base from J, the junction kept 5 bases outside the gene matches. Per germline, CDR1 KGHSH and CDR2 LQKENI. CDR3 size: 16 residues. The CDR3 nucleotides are TGTGCCAGCTCACCACTTCAGGGGGCTATCCAAGAGACCCAGTACTTC. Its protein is CASSPLQGAIQETQYF.